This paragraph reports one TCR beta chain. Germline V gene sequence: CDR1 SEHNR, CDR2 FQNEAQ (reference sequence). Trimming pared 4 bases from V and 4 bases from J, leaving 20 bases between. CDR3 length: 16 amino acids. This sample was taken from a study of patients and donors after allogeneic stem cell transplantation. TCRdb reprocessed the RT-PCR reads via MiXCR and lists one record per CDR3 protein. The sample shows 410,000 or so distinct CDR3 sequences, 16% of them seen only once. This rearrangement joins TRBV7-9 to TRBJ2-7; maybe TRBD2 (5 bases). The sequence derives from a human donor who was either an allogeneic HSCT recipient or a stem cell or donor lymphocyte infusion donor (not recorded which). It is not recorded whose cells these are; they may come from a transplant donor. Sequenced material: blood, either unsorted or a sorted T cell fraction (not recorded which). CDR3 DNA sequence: TGTGCCAGCAGCTCCCCATACGGGATATCAGCATACGAGCAGTACTTC. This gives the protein CASSSPYGISAYEQYF. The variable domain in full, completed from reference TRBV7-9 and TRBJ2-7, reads DTGVSQNPRHKITKRGQNVTFRCDPISEHNRLYWYRQTLGQGPEFLTYFQNEAQLEKSRLLSDRFSAERPKGSFSTLEIQRTEQGDSAMYLCASSSPYGISAYEQYFGPGTRLTVT.